These T cell receptor beta chains were read from a single sample in a study of T-cell reconstitution after alpha-beta-depleted transplantation in children. Each CDR3 protein gets one entry after TCRdb re-called the PCR reads with MiXCR. The table shows 200,000 to 250,000 distinct CDR3 sequences, with around 9.9% occurring only once. The specimen was PBMCs, collected before TCRalphabeta/CD19-depleted stem cell transplant. These receptors came from a child less than two years old with acute myeloid leukemia, due to receive a stem cell transplant. Each CDR3 is given with its conserved first and last residue. D genes are given only for firm matches. A row's size may be missing; if present it is once, few, many or a size class.

abundance	j_gene	v_gene	d_gene	CDR3nt	CDR3aa
many	TRBJ2-1	TRBV27	TRBD2	TGTGCCAGCAGCCAACGGGGGGGGTACGATGAGCAGTTCTTC	CASSQRGGYDEQFF
-	TRBJ2-4	TRBV28	-	TGTGCCAGCAGTTTTCGGGGGTCAGGGTGGAACATTCAGTACTTC	CASSFRGSGWNIQYF
few	TRBJ1-1	TRBV30	-	TGTGCCTGGAGTGCGGCGATAAACACTGAAGCTTTCTTT	CAWSAAINTEAFF
-	TRBJ2-5	TRBV4-1	-	TGCGCCAGCAGCCAATCCCAAACAGGGTGGTCAGAGACCCAGTACTTC	CASSQSQTGWSETQYF
many	TRBJ2-7	TRBV9	TRBD1	TGTGCCAGCAGCGTAGGGACAGGGGTAACCTACGAGCAGTACTTC	CASSVGTGVTYEQYF
many	TRBJ2-1	TRBV20-1	TRBD1	TGCAGTGCTAGACTAGGACAGGGGAGCTACAATGAGCAGTTCTTC	CSARLGQGSYNEQFF
few	TRBJ2-7	TRBV11-2	-	TGTGCCAGCAGCTTAAGTCAGGAGCAGTACTTC	CASSLSQEQYF
many	TRBJ2-7	TRBV20-1	-	TGCAGTGCTAGAGATCCGGGACTGGGCTCCTACGAGCAGTACTTC	CSARDPGLGSYEQYF
many	TRBJ2-1	TRBV5-1	TRBD2	TGCGCCAGCAGCTCAAACCGACTAGCGGGAGGCAATGAGCAGTTCTTC	CASSSNRLAGGNEQFF
many	TRBJ2-2	TRBV5-1	TRBD1	TGCGCCAGTTCGAGGGGGCCGGTCACCGGGGAGCTGTTTTTT	CASSRGPVTGELFF
many	TRBJ2-6	TRBV15	-	TGTGCCACCAGGATATCTGGGGCCAACGTCCTGACTTTC	CATRISGANVLTF
many	TRBJ2-7	TRBV29-1	TRBD1	TGCAGCGTTGATTCCCGGACCAGGGGGGAGCAGTACTTC	CSVDSRTRGEQYF
few	TRBJ2-7	TRBV3-1	-	TGTGCCACCAGCCAAGGGGGGGCCTTACGGGCCCTCTACGAGCAGTACTTC	CATSQGGALRALYEQYF
many	TRBJ1-3	TRBV12-3/TRBV12-4	-	TGTGCCAGCAGTCAAGGGTTTACCAGCCCTGGAAACACCATATATTTT	CASSQGFTSPGNTIYF
many	TRBJ1-2	TRBV4-2	TRBD1	TGTGCCAGCAGCCACGAGGACAGGGTGGACTATGGCTACACCTTC	CASSHEDRVDYGYTF
many	TRBJ2-3	TRBV5-1	TRBD1	TGCGCCAGCAGCCCGGGGACAGACCTTAGCACAGATACGCAGTATTTT	CASSPGTDLSTDTQYF
many	TRBJ2-7	TRBV30	-	TGTGCCTGGAGTGGCCGACTATCCTCCTACGAGCAGTACTTC	CAWSGRLSSYEQYF
few	TRBJ2-6	TRBV7-2	-	TGTGCCAGCAGCGCGACCGCCGGGTCTGGGGCCAACGTCCTGACTTTC	CASSATAGSGANVLTF